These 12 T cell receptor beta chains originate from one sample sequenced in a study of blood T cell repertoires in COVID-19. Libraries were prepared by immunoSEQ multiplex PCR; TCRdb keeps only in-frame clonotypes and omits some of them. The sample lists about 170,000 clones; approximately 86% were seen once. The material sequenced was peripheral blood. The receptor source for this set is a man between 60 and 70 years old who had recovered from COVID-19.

The CDR3 is CASAYRVQNTGELFF. In DNA form, the CDR3 reads TGTGCCAGTGCATACAGGGTCCAAAACACCGGGGAGCTGTTTTTT. The genes are TRBV6-5 and TRBJ2-2, with D maybe TRBD1 (6 bases). The CDR3 contains 15 residues. V lost 9 bases and J 2 bases, leaving 16 bases between the germline ends. The germline V gene encodes CDR1 MNHEY and CDR2 SVGAGI.

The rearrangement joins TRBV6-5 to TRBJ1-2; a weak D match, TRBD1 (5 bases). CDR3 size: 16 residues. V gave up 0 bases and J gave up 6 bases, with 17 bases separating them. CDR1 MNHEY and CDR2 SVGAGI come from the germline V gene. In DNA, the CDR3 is TGTGCCAGCAGTTACTCTGGTGCAGGGTTAAGGAATGGCTACACCTTC. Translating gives CASSYSGAGLRNGYTF.

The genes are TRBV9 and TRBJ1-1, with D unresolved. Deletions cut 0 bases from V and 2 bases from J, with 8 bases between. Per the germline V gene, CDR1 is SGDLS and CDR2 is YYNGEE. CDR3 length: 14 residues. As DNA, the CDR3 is TGTGCCAGCAGCGTAGGACAACAAAACACTGAAGCTTTCTTT. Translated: CASSVGQQNTEAFF.

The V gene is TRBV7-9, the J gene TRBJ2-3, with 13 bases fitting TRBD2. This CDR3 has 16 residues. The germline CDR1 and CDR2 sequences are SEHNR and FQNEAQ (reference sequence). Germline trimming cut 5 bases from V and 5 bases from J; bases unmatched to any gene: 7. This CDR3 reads CASSERTSGGVDTQYF. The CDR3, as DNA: TGTGCCAGCAGCGAAAGGACTAGCGGGGGAGTAGATACGCAGTATTTT.

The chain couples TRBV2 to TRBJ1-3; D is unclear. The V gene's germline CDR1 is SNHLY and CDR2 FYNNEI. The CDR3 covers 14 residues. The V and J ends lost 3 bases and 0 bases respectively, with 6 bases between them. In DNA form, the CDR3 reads TGTGCCAGCAGTGAGAGAGCCTCTGGAAACACCATATATTTT. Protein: CASSERASGNTIYF.

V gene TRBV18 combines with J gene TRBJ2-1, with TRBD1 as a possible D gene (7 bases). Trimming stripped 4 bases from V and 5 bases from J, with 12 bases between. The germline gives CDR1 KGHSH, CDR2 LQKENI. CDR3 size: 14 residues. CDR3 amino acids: CASSRDREDNEQFF. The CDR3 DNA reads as TGTGCCAGCTCACGAGACAGGGAGGACAATGAGCAGTTCTTC.

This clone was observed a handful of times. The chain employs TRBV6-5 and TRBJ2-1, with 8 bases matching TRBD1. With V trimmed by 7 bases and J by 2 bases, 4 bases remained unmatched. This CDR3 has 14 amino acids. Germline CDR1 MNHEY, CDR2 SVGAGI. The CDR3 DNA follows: TGTGCCAGCAACCACAGGGGGGCCTACAATGAGCAGTTCTTC. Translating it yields CASNHRGAYNEQFF.

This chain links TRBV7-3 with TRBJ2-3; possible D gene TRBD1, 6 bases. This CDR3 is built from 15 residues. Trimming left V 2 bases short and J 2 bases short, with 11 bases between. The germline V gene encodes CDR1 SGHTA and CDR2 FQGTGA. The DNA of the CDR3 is TGTGCCAGCAGCTTAGGACAGCTATACACAGATACGCAGTATTTT. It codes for CASSLGQLYTDTQYF.

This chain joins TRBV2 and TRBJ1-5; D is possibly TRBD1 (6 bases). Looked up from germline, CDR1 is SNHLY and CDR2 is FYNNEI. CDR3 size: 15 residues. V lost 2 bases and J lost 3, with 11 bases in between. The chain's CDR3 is CASSERQGINQPQHF. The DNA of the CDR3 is TGTGCCAGCAGTGAACGTCAGGGGATCAATCAGCCCCAGCATTTT.

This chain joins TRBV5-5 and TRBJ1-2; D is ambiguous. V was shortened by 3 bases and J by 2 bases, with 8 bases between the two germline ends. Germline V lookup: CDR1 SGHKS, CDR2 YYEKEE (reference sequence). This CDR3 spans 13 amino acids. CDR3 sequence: CASSSVMNYGYTF. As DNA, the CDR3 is TGTGCCAGCAGCTCGGTAATGAACTATGGCTACACCTTC. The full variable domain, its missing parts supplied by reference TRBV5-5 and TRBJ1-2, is DAGVTQSPTHLIKTRGQQVTLRCSPISGHKSVSWYQQVLGQGPQFIFQYYEKEERGRGNFPDRFSARQFPNYSSELNVNALLLGDSALYLCASSSVMNYGYTFGSGTRLTVV.

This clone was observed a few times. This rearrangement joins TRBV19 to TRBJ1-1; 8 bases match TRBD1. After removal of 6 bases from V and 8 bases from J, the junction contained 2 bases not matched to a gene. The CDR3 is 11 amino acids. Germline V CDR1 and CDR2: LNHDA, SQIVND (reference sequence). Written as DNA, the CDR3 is TGTGCCAGTAGAGACAGGGGAGAAGCTTTCTTT. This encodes CASRDRGEAFF. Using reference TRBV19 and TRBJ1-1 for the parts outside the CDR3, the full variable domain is DGGITQSPKYLFRKEGQNVTLSCEQNLNHDAMYWYRQDPGQGLRLIYYSQIVNDFQKGDIAEGYSVSREKKESFPLTVTSAQKNPTAFYLCASRDRGEAFFGQGTRLTVV.

In DNA form, the CDR3 reads TGTGCCAGCAGCCACCGGGACAGCCCAATTATGAACACTGAAGCTTTCTTT. This translates into CASSHRDSPIMNTEAFF. The chain joins TRBV9 to TRBJ1-1, with TRBD1 matching 7 bases. Germline CDR1 is SGDLS and CDR2 is YYNGEE. The CDR3 is made up of 17 amino acids. V was pared by 4 bases and J by 0 bases, with 12 bases of the junction left unmatched.